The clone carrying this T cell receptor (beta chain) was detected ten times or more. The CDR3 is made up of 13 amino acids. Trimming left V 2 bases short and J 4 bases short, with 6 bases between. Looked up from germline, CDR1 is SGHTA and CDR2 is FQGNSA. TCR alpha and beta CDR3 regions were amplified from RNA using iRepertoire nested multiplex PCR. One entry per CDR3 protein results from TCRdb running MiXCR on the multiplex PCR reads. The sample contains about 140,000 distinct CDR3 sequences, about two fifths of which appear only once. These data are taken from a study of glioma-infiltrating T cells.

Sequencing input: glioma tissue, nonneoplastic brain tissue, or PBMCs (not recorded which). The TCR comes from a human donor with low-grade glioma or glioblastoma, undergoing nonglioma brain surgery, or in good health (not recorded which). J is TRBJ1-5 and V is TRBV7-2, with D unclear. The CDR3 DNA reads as TGTGCCAGCAGCTTAAGCTTAAATCAGCCCCAGCATTTT. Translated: CASSLSLNQPQHF. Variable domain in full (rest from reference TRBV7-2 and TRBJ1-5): GAGVSQSPSNKVTEKGKDVELRCDPISGHTALYWYRQSLGQGLEFLIYFQGNSAPDKSGLPSDRFSAERTGGSVSTLTIQRTQQEDSAVYLCASSLSLNQPQHFGDGTRLSIL.